These T cell receptor beta chains were read from a single sample in a study of blood T cell repertoires in COVID-19. This table comes from immunoSEQ multiplex PCR, and its TCRdb copy is limited to in-frame clones, with some not included. The top ten hold approximately 3% of the sample, which has about 250,000 clones, roughly 89% seen once. The specimen sequenced was peripheral blood. All receptors derive from a woman aged 25 to 39 with active or convalescent COVID-19. Each CDR3 is given with its conserved first and last residue. A D gene is named only where the DNA matches it firmly. Some rows have no size entry. The others give once, few or many, or a class for an expanded clone.

d_gene: -
j_gene: TRBJ1-5
abundance: -
v_gene: TRBV25-1
CDR3aa: CASSANNQPQHF
CDR3nt: TGTGCCAGCAGTGCAAACAATCAGCCCCAGCATTTT

d_gene: TRBD1
j_gene: TRBJ2-7
abundance: -
v_gene: TRBV19
CDR3aa: CASSPARGTGVWSYEQYF
CDR3nt: TGTGCCAGTAGTCCTGCTCGGGGGACAGGAGTTTGGTCCTACGAGCAGTACTTC

d_gene: TRBD1
j_gene: TRBJ2-7
abundance: once
v_gene: TRBV30
CDR3aa: CAWSEGTAATYEQYF
CDR3nt: TGTGCCTGGAGCGAAGGGACAGCGGCAACCTACGAGCAGTACTTC

d_gene: TRBD2
j_gene: TRBJ2-5
abundance: -
v_gene: TRBV7-2
CDR3aa: CASSPPGGPQETQYF
CDR3nt: TGTGCCAGCAGCCCGCCGGGGGGGCCACAGGAGACCCAGTACTTC

d_gene: TRBD1
j_gene: TRBJ2-5
abundance: -
v_gene: TRBV29-1
CDR3aa: CSFEQGAGETQYF
CDR3nt: TGCAGCTTTGAACAGGGGGCGGGCGAGACCCAGTACTTC

d_gene: TRBD2
j_gene: TRBJ2-1
abundance: -
v_gene: TRBV7-6
CDR3aa: CASSLPISGGSYNEQFF
CDR3nt: TGTGCCAGCAGCTTACCAATAAGCGGGGGTTCCTACAATGAGCAGTTCTTC

d_gene: -
j_gene: TRBJ1-2
abundance: -
v_gene: TRBV28
CDR3aa: CASKSANYGYTF
CDR3nt: TGTGCCAGCAAATCGGCTAACTATGGCTACACCTTC

d_gene: TRBD2
j_gene: TRBJ2-1
abundance: -
v_gene: TRBV4-2
CDR3aa: CASSQDTAGGEYNEQFF
CDR3nt: TGTGCCAGCAGCCAAGATACAGCGGGGGGCGAGTACAATGAGCAGTTCTTC

d_gene: TRBD1
j_gene: TRBJ1-4
abundance: -
v_gene: TRBV5-1
CDR3aa: CASRTGANEKLFF
CDR3nt: TGCGCCAGCAGGACAGGGGCTAATGAAAAACTGTTTTTT

d_gene: TRBD1
j_gene: TRBJ1-1
abundance: -
v_gene: TRBV30
CDR3aa: CAWSKVDRGIDTEAFF
CDR3nt: TGTGCCTGGAGTAAAGTGGACAGGGGAATTGACACTGAAGCTTTCTTT

d_gene: -
j_gene: TRBJ1-2
abundance: -
v_gene: TRBV19
CDR3aa: CASSPNPGLQEGYTF
CDR3nt: TGTGCCAGTAGCCCTAACCCGGGACTCCAAGAGGGCTACACCTTC

d_gene: -
j_gene: TRBJ2-7
abundance: -
v_gene: TRBV5-4
CDR3aa: CASSASGSAYEQYF
CDR3nt: TGTGCCAGCAGCGCCAGCGGAAGCGCCTACGAGCAGTACTTC

d_gene: -
j_gene: TRBJ2-1
abundance: -
v_gene: TRBV29-1
CDR3aa: CSVSTSVGAYNEQFF
CDR3nt: TGCAGCGTCTCGACTAGTGTGGGCGCCTACAATGAGCAGTTCTTC

d_gene: -
j_gene: TRBJ1-1
abundance: few
v_gene: TRBV11-2
CDR3aa: CASSPNRANTEAFF
CDR3nt: TGTGCCAGCAGCCCAAATCGCGCGAACACTGAAGCTTTCTTT

d_gene: TRBD2
j_gene: TRBJ2-1
abundance: -
v_gene: TRBV18
CDR3aa: CASITGGRTEQFF
CDR3nt: TGTGCCAGCATAACGGGGGGGAGGACTGAGCAGTTCTTC

d_gene: -
j_gene: TRBJ2-1
abundance: once
v_gene: TRBV27
CDR3aa: CASSWQGNEQFF
CDR3nt: TGTGCCAGCAGTTGGCAGGGAAATGAGCAGTTCTTC

d_gene: -
j_gene: TRBJ2-3
abundance: -
v_gene: TRBV4-3
CDR3aa: CASSQDWDTSDTQYF
CDR3nt: TGCGCCAGCAGCCAAGATTGGGACACCTCGGATACGCAGTATTTT

d_gene: -
j_gene: TRBJ1-1
abundance: -
v_gene: TRBV10-3
CDR3aa: CAIRGTTNTEAFF
CDR3nt: TGTGCCATCAGGGGGACAACAAACACTGAAGCTTTCTTT

d_gene: TRBD1
j_gene: TRBJ1-1
abundance: -
v_gene: TRBV11-2
CDR3aa: CASSFGIRQGGYTEAFF
CDR3nt: TGTGCCAGCAGCTTCGGGATCCGACAGGGCGGGTACACTGAAGCTTTCTTT

d_gene: -
j_gene: TRBJ2-7
abundance: -
v_gene: TRBV9
CDR3aa: CASSPLGSSYEQYF
CDR3nt: TGTGCCAGCAGCCCCCTAGGGAGCTCCTACGAGCAGTACTTC

d_gene: -
j_gene: TRBJ2-3
abundance: -
v_gene: TRBV19
CDR3aa: CASSLRTDTQYF
CDR3nt: TGTGCCAGTAGTCTAAGAACAGATACGCAGTATTTT

d_gene: TRBD2
j_gene: TRBJ2-1
abundance: -
v_gene: TRBV30
CDR3aa: CAWSGTSGNNEQFF
CDR3nt: TGTGCCTGGAGTGGGACTAGCGGAAACAATGAGCAGTTCTTC

d_gene: TRBD1
j_gene: TRBJ1-4
abundance: -
v_gene: TRBV7-2
CDR3aa: CASSPGMGQGMFF
CDR3nt: TGTGCCAGCAGCCCCGGTATGGGACAGGGGATGTTTTTT

d_gene: TRBD1
j_gene: TRBJ1-2
abundance: -
v_gene: TRBV5-1
CDR3aa: CASSTRQGEGYTF
CDR3nt: TGCGCCAGCAGCACCCGACAGGGGGAAGGCTACACCTTC

d_gene: TRBD1
j_gene: TRBJ1-2
abundance: -
v_gene: TRBV29-1
CDR3aa: CSVEDWRGLNGYTF
CDR3nt: TGCAGCGTTGAAGACTGGAGGGGGCTCAATGGCTACACCTTC

d_gene: -
j_gene: TRBJ2-5
abundance: -
v_gene: TRBV7-9
CDR3aa: CASSLSGPQETQYF
CDR3nt: TGTGCCAGCAGCTTATCAGGGCCCCAAGAGACCCAGTACTTC

d_gene: -
j_gene: TRBJ1-6
abundance: -
v_gene: TRBV2
CDR3aa: CASSRDKGYSPLHF
CDR3nt: TGTGCCAGCAGCCGGGATAAGGGTTATTCACCCCTCCACTTT